Given below is one T cell receptor (beta chain) in context. Its antigen is undetermined. TCRdb re-analysed the 5' RACE reads in MiXCR, keeping a single row per CDR3 protein. The data contain about 250,000 distinct CDR3 sequences, around 7.6% of them seen just once; the ten biggest clones take up 5.4%. Germline V gene lookup returns CDR1 SGHVS and CDR2 FNYEAQ. The V segment lost 6 bases and the J segment 1 base; nucleotides outside the gene matches: 7. CDR3 size: 15 residues. This entry is derived from a study of identical twins. The study, taken as a whole, reports: Among monozygotic twins, out-of-frame TCR alpha sharing exceeded what models predicted. Compared with unrelated sharing, twin-shared out-of-frame alpha sequences had more low-probability sequences.

The sample also formed part of further work on yellow fever vaccine responses in identical twins. This second report adds: Twins reportedly appeared to share part of their vaccine T cell response while keeping part individual.

Sequencing used CD8+ T cells sorted from blood. The sequence came from a woman between 18 and 29 years old in good health. The V and J genes are TRBV7-6 and TRBJ2-5; 8 bases match TRBD2. DNA of the CDR3: TGTGCCAGCAGTTCGATAGCGGGGTCCCAAGAGACCCAGTACTTC. Translated: CASSSIAGSQETQYF.